These T cell receptor beta chains were read from a single sample in a study of blood T cells in healthy people across ages. TCRdb passed the 5' RACE reads through MiXCR, listing each CDR3 protein once. The table has around 1,700,000 distinct CDR3 sequences, about 30% seen once. The specimen was blood. All receptors come from a woman aged 25 to 39 in good health. Each CDR3 is given with its conserved first and last residue. Each record gives: V gene, clone size, D gene, J gene, CDR3 protein. The D gene is left open where the match is weak. Clone sizes are given selectively: once, few, many, or a class where the clone is expanded.

V gene: TRBV12-3/TRBV12-4
clone size: few
D gene: TRBD1
J gene: TRBJ2-2
CDR3 protein: CASRSGTGTGELFF

V gene: TRBV12-3/TRBV12-4
clone size: NA
D gene: NA
J gene: TRBJ1-3
CDR3 protein: CASSRWDSGNTIYF

V gene: TRBV20-1
clone size: NA
D gene: TRBD1
J gene: TRBJ1-3
CDR3 protein: CSAAPRDRGGNTIYF

V gene: TRBV9
clone size: NA
D gene: TRBD2
J gene: TRBJ2-3
CDR3 protein: CTSSTWDYLLRDTQYF

V gene: TRBV11-2
clone size: once
D gene: TRBD1
J gene: TRBJ1-2
CDR3 protein: CASSLGRQGAHGYTF

V gene: TRBV5-6
clone size: NA
D gene: NA
J gene: TRBJ2-1
CDR3 protein: CASSKISSYNEQFF

V gene: TRBV6-5
clone size: NA
D gene: NA
J gene: TRBJ1-1
CDR3 protein: CASSYSSGGQAFF

V gene: TRBV12-3/TRBV12-4
clone size: few
D gene: NA
J gene: TRBJ1-5
CDR3 protein: CASSESDQPQHF

V gene: TRBV7-2
clone size: many
D gene: NA
J gene: TRBJ2-4
CDR3 protein: CASSLRALEAKNIQYF

V gene: TRBV4-1
clone size: NA
D gene: TRBD1
J gene: TRBJ1-5
CDR3 protein: CASSRDRGVQPQHF

V gene: TRBV7-9
clone size: NA
D gene: NA
J gene: TRBJ2-7
CDR3 protein: CASSLSQAHEQYF

V gene: TRBV7-9
clone size: NA
D gene: NA
J gene: TRBJ1-6
CDR3 protein: CASSLSQGYNSPLHF

V gene: TRBV18
clone size: NA
D gene: NA
J gene: TRBJ2-7
CDR3 protein: CASSPGVGSDEQYF

V gene: TRBV7-6
clone size: many
D gene: NA
J gene: TRBJ2-1
CDR3 protein: CASSLEAYISYNEQFF

V gene: TRBV6-6
clone size: NA
D gene: NA
J gene: TRBJ2-3
CDR3 protein: CASIRDGTSTDTQYF

V gene: TRBV9
clone size: NA
D gene: NA
J gene: TRBJ2-5
CDR3 protein: CASSVGGTEETQYF

V gene: TRBV7-2
clone size: NA
D gene: NA
J gene: TRBJ2-3
CDR3 protein: CASSPSHGGTDTQYF

V gene: TRBV12-3/TRBV12-4
clone size: few
D gene: NA
J gene: TRBJ2-5
CDR3 protein: CASSFQGNGETQYF

V gene: TRBV2
clone size: NA
D gene: NA
J gene: TRBJ1-2
CDR3 protein: CASREGRRKPLGGYTF

V gene: TRBV18
clone size: NA
D gene: TRBD1
J gene: TRBJ1-4
CDR3 protein: CASSRGQDRRREKLFF

V gene: TRBV7-2
clone size: NA
D gene: NA
J gene: TRBJ2-2
CDR3 protein: CASSFGPGNGELFF

V gene: TRBV20-1
clone size: few
D gene: TRBD1
J gene: TRBJ2-7
CDR3 protein: CSARAGTGGIEQYF

V gene: TRBV9
clone size: few
D gene: NA
J gene: TRBJ1-6
CDR3 protein: CASSNPSTNSPLHF

V gene: TRBV20-1
clone size: NA
D gene: NA
J gene: TRBJ2-3
CDR3 protein: CSAPEGGSSDTQYF